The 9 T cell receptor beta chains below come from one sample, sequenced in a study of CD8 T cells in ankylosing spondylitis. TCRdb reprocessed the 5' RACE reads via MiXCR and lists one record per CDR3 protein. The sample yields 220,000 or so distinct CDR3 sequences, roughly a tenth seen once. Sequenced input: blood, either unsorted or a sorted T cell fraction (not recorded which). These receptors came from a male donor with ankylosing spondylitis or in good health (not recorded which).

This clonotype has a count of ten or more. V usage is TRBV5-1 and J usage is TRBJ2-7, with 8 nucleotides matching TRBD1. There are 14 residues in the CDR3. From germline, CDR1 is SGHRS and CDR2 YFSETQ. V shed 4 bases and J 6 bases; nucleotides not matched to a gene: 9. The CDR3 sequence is CASSQTGAEVEQYF. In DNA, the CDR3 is TGCGCCAGCAGCCAGACAGGGGCGGAGGTCGAGCAGTACTTC.

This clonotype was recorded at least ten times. CDR3 coding DNA: TGCGCCAGCAGCTTGGATGGGGGGAACACCGGGGAGCTGTTTTTT. Its translation is CASSLDGGNTGELFF. This rearrangement joins TRBV5-1 to TRBJ2-2; D is possibly TRBD1 or TRBD2 (5 bases each). The CDR3 is 15 amino acids. V shed 0 bases and J shed 1 base, with 7 bases lying between them. Germline V gives CDR1 SGHRS, CDR2 YFSETQ.

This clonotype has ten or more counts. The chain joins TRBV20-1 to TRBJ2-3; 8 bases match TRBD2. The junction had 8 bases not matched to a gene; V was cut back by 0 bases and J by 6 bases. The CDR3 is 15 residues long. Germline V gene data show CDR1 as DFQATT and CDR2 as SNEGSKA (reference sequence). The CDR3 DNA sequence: TGCAGTGCTAGAGATCTACGGGGGGGAGCGGATACGCAGTATTTT. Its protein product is CSARDLRGGADTQYF.

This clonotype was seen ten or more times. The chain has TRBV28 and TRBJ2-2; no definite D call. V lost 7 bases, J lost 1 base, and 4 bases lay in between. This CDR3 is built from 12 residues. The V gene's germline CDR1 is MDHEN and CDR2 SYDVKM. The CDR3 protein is CASIGNTGELFF. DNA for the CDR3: TGTGCCAGCATCGGGAACACCGGGGAGCTGTTTTTT.

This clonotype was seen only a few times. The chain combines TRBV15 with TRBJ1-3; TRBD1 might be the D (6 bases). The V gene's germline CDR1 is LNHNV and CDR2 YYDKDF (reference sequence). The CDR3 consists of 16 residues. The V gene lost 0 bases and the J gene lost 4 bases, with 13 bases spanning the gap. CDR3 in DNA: TGTGCCACCAGCAGAGACCAGGGGAACGCCGGAAACACCATATATTTT. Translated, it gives CATSRDQGNAGNTIYF.

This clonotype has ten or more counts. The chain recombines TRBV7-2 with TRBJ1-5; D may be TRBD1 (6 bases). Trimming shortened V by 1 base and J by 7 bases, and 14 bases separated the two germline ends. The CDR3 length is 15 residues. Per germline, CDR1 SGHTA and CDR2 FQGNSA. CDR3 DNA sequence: TGTGCCAGCAGCTTAGACAGGGTGTCGAGGCAGCCCCAGCATTTT. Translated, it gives CASSLDRVSRQPQHF.

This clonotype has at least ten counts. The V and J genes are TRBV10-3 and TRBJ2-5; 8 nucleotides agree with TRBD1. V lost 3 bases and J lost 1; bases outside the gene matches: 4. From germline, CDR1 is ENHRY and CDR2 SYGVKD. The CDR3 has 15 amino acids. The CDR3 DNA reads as TGTGCCATCAGTGATGGACAGGGCACCCAAGAGACCCAGTACTTC. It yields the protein CAISDGQGTQETQYF.

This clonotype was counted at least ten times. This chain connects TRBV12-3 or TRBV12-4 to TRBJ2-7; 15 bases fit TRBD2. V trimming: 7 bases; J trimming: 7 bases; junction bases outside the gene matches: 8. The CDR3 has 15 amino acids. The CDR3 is CASILSGLAGGEQYF. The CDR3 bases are TGTGCCAGCATCCTCTCGGGACTAGCGGGAGGTGAGCAGTACTTC.

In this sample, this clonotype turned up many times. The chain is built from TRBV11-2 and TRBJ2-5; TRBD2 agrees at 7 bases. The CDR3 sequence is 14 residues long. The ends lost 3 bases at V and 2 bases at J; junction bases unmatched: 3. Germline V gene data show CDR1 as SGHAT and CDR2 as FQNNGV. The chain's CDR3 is CASSFTSAQETQYF. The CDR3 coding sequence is TGTGCCAGCAGCTTCACTAGCGCACAAGAGACCCAGTACTTC.